This T cell receptor (beta chain) was retrieved from a study of cytomegalovirus exposure and HLA in healthy donors. Details on this clone: The antigen is not known.

Study outcomes and limitations: High specificity and sensitivity for cytomegalovirus status were reported for the classifier. Subsequent analysis of the approximately 110 validation repertoires found a tendency for first-cohort TCR clusters to co-occur.

Separate from the roughly 700-subject first cohort, the roughly 120-subject validation cohort was the one that the donors belonged to. Produced via immunoSEQ multiplex PCR; TCRdb's table is partial and in-frame only. The data contain tens of thousands of clones, 90% to 95% of them singletons. J gave up 2 bases and V 5 bases, and 7 bases lay outside the gene matches. Germline CDR1 is LGHNA and CDR2 is YSLEER. This CDR3 contains 15 residues. The sequence came from a woman aged 18-29 years in good health and CMV-seronegative. The specimen was PBMCs. The rearrangement joins TRBV4-3 to TRBJ1-2; 8 positions match TRBD1. The CDR3 is CASSTPGQENYGYTF. The CDR3 DNA sequence: TGCGCCAGCAGCACCCCGGGACAGGAAAACTATGGCTACACCTTC.